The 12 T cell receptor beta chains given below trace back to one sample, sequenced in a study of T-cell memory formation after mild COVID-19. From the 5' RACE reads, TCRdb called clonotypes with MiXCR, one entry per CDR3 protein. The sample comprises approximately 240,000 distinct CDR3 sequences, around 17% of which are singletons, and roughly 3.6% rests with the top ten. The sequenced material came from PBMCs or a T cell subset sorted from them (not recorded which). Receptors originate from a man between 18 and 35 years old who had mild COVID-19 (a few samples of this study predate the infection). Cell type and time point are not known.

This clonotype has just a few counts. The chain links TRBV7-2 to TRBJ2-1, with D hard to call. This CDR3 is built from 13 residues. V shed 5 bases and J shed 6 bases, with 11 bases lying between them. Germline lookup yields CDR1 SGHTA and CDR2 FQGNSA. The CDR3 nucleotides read TGTGCCAGCAGCCCCTTTAGTATCAATGAGCAGTTCTTC. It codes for CASSPFSINEQFF. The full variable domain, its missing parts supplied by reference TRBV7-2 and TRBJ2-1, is GAGVSQSPSNKVTEKGKDVELRCDPISGHTALYWYRQSLGQGLEFLIYFQGNSAPDKSGLPSDRFSAERTGGSVSTLTIQRTQQEDSAVYLCASSPFSINEQFFGPGTRLTVL.

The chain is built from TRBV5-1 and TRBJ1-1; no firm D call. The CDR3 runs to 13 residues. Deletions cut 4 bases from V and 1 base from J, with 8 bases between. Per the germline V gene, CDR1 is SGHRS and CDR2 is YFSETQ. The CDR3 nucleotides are TGCGCCAGCAGCACCCACGGGAACACTGAAGCTTTCTTT. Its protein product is CASSTHGNTEAFF.

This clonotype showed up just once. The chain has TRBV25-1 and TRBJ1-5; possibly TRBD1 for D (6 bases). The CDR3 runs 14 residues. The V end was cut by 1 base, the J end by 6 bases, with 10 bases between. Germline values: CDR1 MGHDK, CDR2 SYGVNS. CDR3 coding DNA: TGTGCCAGCAGTGAATCTACGGGGGCTCAGCCCCAGCATTTT. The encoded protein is CASSESTGAQPQHF.

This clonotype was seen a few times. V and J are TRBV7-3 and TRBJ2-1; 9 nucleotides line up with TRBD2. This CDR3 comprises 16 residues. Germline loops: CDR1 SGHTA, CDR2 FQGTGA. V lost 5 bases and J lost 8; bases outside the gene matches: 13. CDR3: CASSVHTGLAFDEQFF. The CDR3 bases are TGTGCCAGCAGCGTACACACGGGACTAGCCTTCGATGAGCAGTTCTTC.

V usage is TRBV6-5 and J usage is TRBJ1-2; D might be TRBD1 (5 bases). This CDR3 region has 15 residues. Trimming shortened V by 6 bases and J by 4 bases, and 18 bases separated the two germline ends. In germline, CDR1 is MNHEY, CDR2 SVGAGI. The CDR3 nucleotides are TGTGCCAGCAGAGCCGTTCAAGCAGGGAGCTATGGCTACACCTTC. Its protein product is CASRAVQAGSYGYTF.

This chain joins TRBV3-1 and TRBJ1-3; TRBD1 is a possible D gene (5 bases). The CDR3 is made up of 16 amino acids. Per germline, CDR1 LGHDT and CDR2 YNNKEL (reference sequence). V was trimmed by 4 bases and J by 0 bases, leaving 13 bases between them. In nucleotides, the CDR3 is TGTGCCAGCAGCCCCGCCGCAGGGAGCTCTGGAAACACCATATATTTT. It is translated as CASSPAAGSSGNTIYF.

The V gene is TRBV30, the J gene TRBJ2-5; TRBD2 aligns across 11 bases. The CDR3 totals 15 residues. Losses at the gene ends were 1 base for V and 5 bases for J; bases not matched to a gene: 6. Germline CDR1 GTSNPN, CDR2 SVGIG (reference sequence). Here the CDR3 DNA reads TGTGCCTGGAGTGGACTAGCGGGGTCCGGGGAGACCCAGTACTTC. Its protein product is CAWSGLAGSGETQYF.

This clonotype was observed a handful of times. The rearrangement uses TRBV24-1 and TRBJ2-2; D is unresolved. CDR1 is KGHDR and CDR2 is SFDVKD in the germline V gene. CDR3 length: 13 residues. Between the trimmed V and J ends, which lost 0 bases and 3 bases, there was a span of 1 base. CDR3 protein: CATSDLHTGELFF. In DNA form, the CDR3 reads TGTGCCACCAGTGATTTGCACACCGGGGAGCTGTTTTTT.

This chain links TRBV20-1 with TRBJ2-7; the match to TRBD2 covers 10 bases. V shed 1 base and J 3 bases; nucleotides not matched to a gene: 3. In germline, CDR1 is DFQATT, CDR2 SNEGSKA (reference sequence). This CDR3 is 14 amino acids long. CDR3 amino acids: CSARGSGGDYEQYF. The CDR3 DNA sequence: TGCAGTGCTAGAGGCAGCGGGGGGGACTACGAGCAGTACTTC.

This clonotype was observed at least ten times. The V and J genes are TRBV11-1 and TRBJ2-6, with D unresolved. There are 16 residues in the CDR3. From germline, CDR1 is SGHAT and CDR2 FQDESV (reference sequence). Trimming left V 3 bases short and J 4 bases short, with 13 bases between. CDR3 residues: CASSFWLGMGANVLTF. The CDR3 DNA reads TGTGCCAGCAGCTTCTGGCTCGGCATGGGGGCCAACGTCCTGACTTTC. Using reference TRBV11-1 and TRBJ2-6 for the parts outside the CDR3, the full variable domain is EAEVAQSPRYKITEKSQAVAFWCDPISGHATLYWYRQILGQGPELLVQFQDESVVDDSQLPKDRFSAERLKGVDSTLKIQPAELGDSAMYLCASSFWLGMGANVLTFGAGSRLTVL.

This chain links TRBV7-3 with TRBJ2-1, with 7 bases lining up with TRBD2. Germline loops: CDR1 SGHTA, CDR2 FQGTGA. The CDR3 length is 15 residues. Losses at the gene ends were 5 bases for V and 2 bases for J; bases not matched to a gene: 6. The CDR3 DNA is TGTGCCAGCAGCCCGGGGGGTGCAGCCTACAATGAGCAGTTCTTC. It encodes CASSPGGAAYNEQFF. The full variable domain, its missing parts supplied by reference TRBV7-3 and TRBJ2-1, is GAGVSQTPSNKVTEKGKYVELRCDPISGHTALYWYRQSLGQGPEFLIYFQGTGAADDSGLPNDRFFAVRPEGSVSTLKIQRTERGDSAVYLCASSPGGAAYNEQFFGPGTRLTVL.

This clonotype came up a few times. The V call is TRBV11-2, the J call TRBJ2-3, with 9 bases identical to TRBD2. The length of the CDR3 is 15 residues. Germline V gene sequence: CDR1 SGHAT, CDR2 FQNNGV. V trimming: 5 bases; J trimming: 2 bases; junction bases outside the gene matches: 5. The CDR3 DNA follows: TGTGCCAGCAGCACCTTAGCGGGGGACACAGATACGCAGTATTTT. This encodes CASSTLAGDTDTQYF.